A single sample gave rise to the 20 T cell receptor beta chains below, sequenced in a study of cytomegalovirus exposure and HLA in healthy donors. PCR amplification relied on 60 Vbeta primers (plus 13 Jbeta primers). Only in-frame clones appear in the TCRdb table, and some are missing; sequencing was by immunoSEQ multiplex PCR. The sample consists of roughly 190,000 clones, 60% to 85% of them appearing once. Sequenced input: PBMCs. These TCRs come from a woman in her 40s in good health and CMV-seronegative.

This clone was observed once. The rearrangement uses TRBV11-2 and TRBJ2-1, with D tentatively TRBD1 (6 bases). The CDR3 has 11 residues. Per germline, CDR1 SGHAT and CDR2 FQNNGV. V was clipped by 4 bases and J by 12 bases, with 10 bases between them. The chain's CDR3 is CASSYVGGQFF. The CDR3 DNA reads as TGTGCCAGCAGCTACGTAGGGGGGCAGTTCTTC.

This chain uses TRBV6-5 with TRBJ1-1; 12 bases fit TRBD1. The CDR3 is 15 amino acids. Germline V lookup: CDR1 MNHEY, CDR2 SVGAGI. The V gene end was trimmed by 0 bases and the J gene end by 11 bases; junction bases not matched to a gene: 7. CDR3 DNA: TGTGCCAGCAGTTACTCACCCGGGACAGGGGGCTCGGCTTTCTTT. Residues: CASSYSPGTGGSAFF.

The chain is built from TRBV19 and TRBJ1-5, with D possibly being TRBD1 (6 bases). The CDR3 totals 16 residues. Deletions cut 2 bases from V and 1 base from J, with 12 bases between. The germline V gene encodes CDR1 LNHDA and CDR2 SQIVND (reference sequence). The CDR3 DNA follows: TGTGCCAGTAGTATACCACAGGGACAAAGCAATCAGCCCCAGCATTTT. It encodes CASSIPQGQSNQPQHF.

The rearrangement links TRBV5-4 to TRBJ2-2; 9 bases match TRBD1. From germline, CDR1 is SGHNT and CDR2 YYREEE (reference sequence). The CDR3 runs to 19 residues. The V and J ends lost 2 bases and 1 base, in that order; junction bases with no gene match: 12. Here the CDR3 DNA reads TGTGCCAGCAGCTTTCCGGGACAGGGTGCCCTGATGAACACCGGGGAGCTGTTTTTT. This translates into CASSFPGQGALMNTGELFF.

The chain has TRBV2 and TRBJ2-4; 8 nucleotides match TRBD2. The germline gives CDR1 SNHLY, CDR2 FYNNEI. J was trimmed by 6 bases and V by 7 bases; bases with no gene match: 8. The CDR3 loop spans 14 amino acids. In nucleotides, the CDR3 is TGTGCCAGCACGCAGCGGGAGATGGGAAACATTCAGTACTTC. It yields the protein CASTQREMGNIQYF. Supplemented by reference TRBV2 and TRBJ2-4, the full variable domain reads EPEVTQTPSHQVTQMGQEVILRCVPISNHLYFYWYRQILGQKVEFLVSFYNNEISEKSEIFDDQFSVERPDGSNFTLKIRSTKLEDSAMYFCASTQREMGNIQYFGAGTRLSVL.

The genes are TRBV6-1 and TRBJ1-3; D unclear. The germline CDR1 and CDR2 sequences are MNHNS and SASEGT. V was trimmed by 6 bases and J by 1 base, leaving 4 bases between them. The length of the CDR3 is 12 residues. CDR3 DNA sequence: TGTGCCAGCAGGAGGTCTGGAAACACCATATATTTT. The encoded protein is CASRRSGNTIYF.

This chain joins TRBV9 and TRBJ2-5, with D perhaps TRBD1 (5 bases). The J call is doubtful: the DNA matches TRBJ2-7 better. CDR3 size: 18 residues. From germline, CDR1 is SGDLS and CDR2 YYNGEE. CDR3 nucleotide sequence: TGTGCCAGCAGCGTAGGGAGTTACGGCACCAAGGGGTCCTACGAGCAGTACTTC. Translated, it gives CASSVGSYGTKGSYEQYF.

V usage is TRBV5-1 and J usage is TRBJ1-3; D remains unclear. This CDR3 region has 14 residues. From germline, CDR1 is SGHRS and CDR2 YFSETQ. V was trimmed by 4 bases and J by 0 bases, leaving 8 bases between them. The CDR3 protein is CASSPTISGNTIYF. The CDR3 region has the DNA TGCGCCAGCAGCCCGACAATCTCTGGAAACACCATATATTTT.

This clone was observed once. The chain carries TRBV30 and TRBJ1-2, with D perhaps matching TRBD1 (5 bases). The CDR3 contains 13 residues. The V end was cut by 7 bases, the J end by 4 bases, with 16 bases between. Germline V gene sequence: CDR1 GTSNPN, CDR2 SVGIG (reference sequence). CDR3 in amino acids: CASRLRGFYGYTF. CDR3 DNA sequence: TGTGCCTCTCGCCTTAGGGGCTTCTATGGCTACACCTTC.

This clone was counted a single time. The junction departs from germline at one end; a sequencing error may be responsible. The chain links TRBV27 to TRBJ1-2, with D uncertain. CDR1 is MNHEY, CDR2 SMNVEV, per germline (reference sequence). The CDR3 runs 15 residues. The CDR3 DNA reads as TGTGCCAGCAGTCCACCGGGCCCGGGGATAGGTGGTTTGGTCTTC. Protein sequence: CASSPPGPGIGGLVF.

This sequence joins TRBV4-3 and TRBJ2-2, with 7 bases matching TRBD2. Germline V gives CDR1 LGHNA, CDR2 YSLEER. With 0 bases clipped from V and 6 bases from J, the junction kept 10 bases outside the gene matches. This CDR3 is built from 17 residues. The CDR3 spells CASSQDLAGDGAGELFF. The CDR3 bases are TGCGCCAGCAGCCAAGATTTGGCGGGAGATGGCGCCGGGGAGCTGTTTTTT.

The rearrangement joins TRBV19 to TRBJ1-2; 7 nucleotides line up with TRBD1. V was clipped by 5 bases and J by 4 bases; unmatched bases: 13. CDR3 size: 16 residues. Germline CDR1 LNHDA, CDR2 SQIVND (reference sequence). The CDR3 DNA is TGTGCCAGTAGTCTCGGACAGGCGGTACGTGCCTATGGCTACACCTTC. Translation: CASSLGQAVRAYGYTF.

Regarding this clone: The same CDR3 also results from other DNA sequences found in this sample. The rearrangement links TRBV7-2 to TRBJ2-3; TRBD2 matches 11 bases. Germline V gene lookup returns CDR1 SGHTA and CDR2 FQGNSA. The CDR3 consists of 15 residues. Trimming cost V 4 bases and J 4 bases; bases outside gene matches: 4. Here the CDR3 DNA reads TGTGCCAGCAGCTCCACTAGCGGGAGCGCAGATACGCAGTATTTT. Residues: CASSSTSGSADTQYF.

The count of this clone is one. CDR3 nucleotides: TGTGCCAGCAGCTCCCTGTCCGGTTTAAACTATGGCTACACCTTC. Protein sequence: CASSSLSGLNYGYTF. The J gene is TRBJ1-2, the V gene TRBV11-2; no clear D. There are 15 residues in the CDR3. Germline V gene lookup returns CDR1 SGHAT and CDR2 FQNNGV. Trimming pared 4 bases from V and 2 bases from J, leaving 14 bases between.

This chain links TRBV7-9 with TRBJ1-1; possibly TRBD1 for D (5 bases). The CDR3 loop spans 12 amino acids. The V gene lost 6 bases and the J gene lost 4 bases, with 9 bases spanning the gap. Germline V gene sequence: CDR1 SEHNR, CDR2 FQNEAQ (reference sequence). Here the CDR3 reads CASSGHLTEAFF. The CDR3 DNA reads TGTGCCAGCAGTGGACACCTCACTGAAGCTTTCTTT.

V is TRBV6-5 and J is TRBJ2-5; maybe TRBD2 (7 bases). CDR1 is MNHEY, CDR2 SVGAGI, per germline. V was cut by 6 bases and J by 2 bases, with 16 bases left in between. The CDR3 sequence is 15 residues long. This CDR3 is CASRARGGTQETQYF. CDR3 in DNA: TGTGCCAGCAGGGCGAGGGGGGGGACGCAAGAGACCCAGTACTTC.

The chain links TRBV7-3 to TRBJ1-1; TRBD1 agrees at 8 bases. The CDR3 has 14 residues. The V and J ends lost 5 bases and 4 bases, in that order; junction bases with no gene match: 6. The germline gives CDR1 SGHTA, CDR2 FQGTGA. The CDR3 is CASSGQGPGTEAFF. DNA for the CDR3: TGTGCCAGCAGCGGACAGGGACCTGGCACTGAAGCTTTCTTT.

The V and J genes are TRBV2 and TRBJ2-1; 7 nucleotides align to TRBD2. V was pared by 6 bases and J by 6 bases, with 11 bases of the junction left unmatched. The CDR3 covers 15 residues. Looked up from germline, CDR1 is SNHLY and CDR2 is FYNNEI. CDR3 protein: CASRGGEAGPNEQFF. The CDR3 bases are TGTGCCAGCAGGGGGGGGGAGGCCGGGCCCAATGAGCAGTTCTTC.

Only a few counts were recorded for this clone. The rearrangement links TRBV7-6 to TRBJ1-1; D gene uncertain. Germline V gives CDR1 SGHVS, CDR2 FNYEAQ. V gave up 5 bases and J gave up 0 bases, with 13 bases separating them. This CDR3 is built from 15 residues. CDR3 nucleotides: TGTGCCAGCAGCCGAGGGTTAAGAATGAACACTGAAGCTTTCTTT. Protein sequence: CASSRGLRMNTEAFF.

The chain recombines TRBV6-5 with TRBJ2-2; TRBD1 agrees at 9 bases. Germline-derived CDR1 and CDR2 are MNHEY and SVGAGI. The CDR3 is made up of 14 amino acids. The V and J ends lost 11 bases and 5 bases, in that order; junction bases with no gene match: 9. DNA for the CDR3: TGTGCCGTCAGAGGACAGGGGAGAACCGGGGAGCTGTTTTTT. Translated, it gives CAVRGQGRTGELFF.